Each of the 19 T cell receptor beta chains below was sequenced from the same sample in a study of blood T cell repertoires in COVID-19 (dated by TCRdb to about 2020). Library creation used the immunoSEQ multiplex PCR assay. TCRdb retrieved this table from immuneACCESS and kept in-frame rearrangements only. Not all clones are present; in checked studies, unresolved V genes account for under half, and no reason is known for the remainder. The sample table lists around 99,000 clones, roughly 75% of them with a count of one. The ten top clones hold around 4.7% of the sample. Source material: peripheral blood. These receptors were collected from a human donor in a cohort sampled during active or convalescent COVID-19.

The V call is TRBV18, the J call TRBJ1-5; 7 nucleotides match TRBD1. J was trimmed by 0 bases and V by 3 bases; bases with no gene match: 2. The CDR3 loop spans 15 amino acids. Germline V gene lookup returns CDR1 KGHSH and CDR2 LQKENI. CDR3 residues: CASSPTGTSNQPQHF. CDR3 bases: TGTGCCAGCTCACCGACAGGGACTAGCAATCAGCCCCAGCATTTT. Full variable domain (missing parts from reference TRBV18 and TRBJ1-5): NAGVMQNPRHLVRRRGQEARLRCSPMKGHSHVYWYRQLPEEGLKFMVYLQKENIIDESGMPKERFSAEFPKEGPSILRIQQVVRGDSAAYFCASSPTGTSNQPQHFGDGTRLSIL.

The chain recombines TRBV10-3 with TRBJ1-2; TRBD1 matches 7 bases. The V gene end was trimmed by 8 bases and the J gene end by 4 bases; junction bases not matched to a gene: 4. The CDR3 consists of 12 residues. Germline CDR1 reads ENHRY; CDR2 reads SYGVKD. This CDR3 reads CAIGQGGYGYTF. DNA of the CDR3: TGTGCCATCGGTCAGGGGGGCTATGGCTACACCTTC.

The CDR3 reads CATSRTAGGTFTDTQYF. CDR3 DNA: TGTGCCACCAGCAGAACCGCAGGGGGTACCTTCACAGATACGCAGTATTTT. The chain is built from TRBV15 and TRBJ2-3; 7 bases align to TRBD1. This CDR3 has 17 residues. The junction had 10 bases not matched to a gene; V was cut back by 2 bases and J by 2 bases. Germline CDR1 LNHNV, CDR2 YYDKDF (reference sequence).

The sample holds one count of this clone. The chain has TRBV10-3 and TRBJ1-6; no clear D. V dropped 5 bases and J dropped 10 bases, with 18 bases sitting between them. CDR3 size: 15 residues. Germline-derived CDR1 and CDR2 are ENHRY and SYGVKD. CDR3 amino acids: CAISLTGDEGSPLHF. CDR3 in DNA: TGTGCCATCAGTCTAACCGGGGATGAGGGCTCACCCCTCCACTTT.

In the case of this clone: One end of the junction varies from germline; a read error may be responsible. V and J are TRBV12-3 or TRBV12-4 and TRBJ2-7; D remains unclear. This CDR3 is built from 11 residues. DNA for the CDR3: TGTGCCAGCAGTCGATCCTACGGGCAGTACTTC. Translated, it gives CASSRSYGQYF.

This clone came up once. The gene calls are TRBV7-2 and TRBJ1-6; 10 nucleotides agree with TRBD1. This CDR3 has 15 amino acids. CDR1 SGHTA and CDR2 FQGNSA come from the germline V gene. J was trimmed by 5 bases and V by 4 bases; bases with no gene match: 2. The CDR3 nucleotides read TGTGCCAGCAGCTCTGGGACAGGGGATAATTCACCCCTCCACTTT. This codes for CASSSGTGDNSPLHF. Complete variable domain (other parts from reference TRBV7-2 and TRBJ1-6): GAGVSQSPSNKVTEKGKDVELRCDPISGHTALYWYRQSLGQGLEFLIYFQGNSAPDKSGLPSDRFSAERTGGSVSTLTIQRTQQEDSAVYLCASSSGTGDNSPLHFGNGTRLTVT.

V and J are TRBV5-1 and TRBJ2-5; possibly TRBD1 for D (7 bases). Germline assignment: CDR1 SGHRS and CDR2 YFSETQ. The CDR3 extends over 14 amino acids. V was shortened by 6 bases and J by 5 bases, with 17 bases between the two germline ends. The CDR3, as DNA: TGCGCCAGCACCATGGCCCCAGGGGGGGAGACCCAGTACTTC. Translation: CASTMAPGGETQYF. Full variable domain (outside the CDR3, taken from reference TRBV5-1 and TRBJ2-5): KAGVTQTPRYLIKTRGQQVTLSCSPISGHRSVSWYQQTPGQGLQFLFEYFSETQRNKGNFPGRFSGRQFSNSRSEMNVSTLELGDSALYLCASTMAPGGETQYFGPGTRLLVL.

This sequence joins TRBV6-6 and TRBJ2-7; 7 bases match TRBD2. The CDR3 sequence is 15 residues long. V was pared by 5 bases and J by 0 bases, with 7 bases of the junction left unmatched. Germline V gene sequence: CDR1 MNHNY, CDR2 SVGAGI (reference sequence). CDR3 coding DNA: TGTGCCAGCAGTCCCACGGGGGGTTCCTCCTACGAGCAGTACTTC. Protein product: CASSPTGGSSYEQYF.

This clone was found a few times. This chain joins TRBV2 and TRBJ1-2; 7 bases align to TRBD1. Germline trimming cut 6 bases from V and 6 bases from J; bases unmatched to any gene: 4. Germline V gives CDR1 SNHLY, CDR2 FYNNEI. There are 12 residues in the CDR3. CDR3 nucleotides: TGTGCCAGCAGGGGGACAGCTCATGGCTACACCTTC. It yields the protein CASRGTAHGYTF.

V usage is TRBV6-6 and J usage is TRBJ1-1, with D perhaps TRBD1 (5 bases). The germline V gene encodes CDR1 MNHNY and CDR2 SVGAGI (reference sequence). The CDR3 loop spans 14 amino acids. Trimming removed 7 bases at V and 1 base at J, with 13 bases between. In nucleotides, the CDR3 is TGTGCCAGCATGAGACCAGGACAGAACACTGAAGCTTTCTTT. Its protein product is CASMRPGQNTEAFF.

The chain carries TRBV5-1 and TRBJ2-7; maybe TRBD1 (6 bases). V was pared by 3 bases and J by 0 bases, with 13 bases between. In germline, CDR1 is SGHRS, CDR2 YFSETQ. There are 15 residues in the CDR3. As DNA, the CDR3 is TGCGCCAGCAGCTGGCTAGGACAGAGCTCCTACGAGCAGTACTTC. This translates into CASSWLGQSSYEQYF.

This rearrangement joins TRBV18 to TRBJ1-1; D ambiguous. The CDR3 loop spans 16 amino acids. Germline-derived CDR1 and CDR2 are KGHSH and LQKENI. The ends were cut back, 3 bases at V and 4 bases at J, with 18 bases in the middle. CDR3 coding DNA: TGTGCCAGCTCACCGTTTAACGGTCGTACCGGCACTGAAGCTTTCTTT. Its protein product is CASSPFNGRTGTEAFF. The variable domain in full, completed from reference TRBV18 and TRBJ1-1, reads NAGVMQNPRHLVRRRGQEARLRCSPMKGHSHVYWYRQLPEEGLKFMVYLQKENIIDESGMPKERFSAEFPKEGPSILRIQQVVRGDSAAYFCASSPFNGRTGTEAFFGQGTRLTVV.

A single count supports this clone. The chain has TRBV28 and TRBJ1-4; D is unclear. The V gene's germline CDR1 is MDHEN and CDR2 SYDVKM. The CDR3 length is 13 residues. Trimming removed 5 bases at V and 8 bases at J, with 12 bases between. CDR3 bases: TGTGCCAGCAGTGAGGGAGGGCAGGAAAAACTGTTTTTT. This translates into CASSEGGQEKLFF.

The V gene is TRBV30, the J gene TRBJ2-1, with 7 positions matching TRBD2. Germline V gene data show CDR1 as GTSNPN and CDR2 as SVGIG (reference sequence). The CDR3 runs to 14 residues. The V gene end was trimmed by 1 base and the J gene end by 7 bases; junction bases not matched to a gene: 7. CDR3 amino acids: CAWSGGRAWNEQFF. CDR3 nucleotides: TGTGCCTGGAGTGGTGGGAGGGCGTGGAATGAGCAGTTCTTC.

This clone was detected a few times. The J gene is TRBJ1-6, the V gene TRBV5-1; D call uncertain. CDR1 and CDR2 from the germline V gene are SGHRS and YFSETQ. The CDR3 consists of 14 residues. V was trimmed by 4 bases and J by 9 bases, leaving 14 bases between them. In nucleotides, the CDR3 is TGCGCCAGCAGCAGCTTAATGGGGAGTTCACCCCTCCACTTT. Amino acid sequence: CASSSLMGSSPLHF.

This chain links TRBV28 with TRBJ2-5; the match to TRBD2 covers 7 bases. Looked up from germline, CDR1 is MDHEN and CDR2 is SYDVKM. This CDR3 comprises 14 residues. V trimming: 6 bases; J trimming: 5 bases; junction bases outside the gene matches: 9. Here the CDR3 reads CASSPGGRSETQYF. The DNA for the CDR3 is TGTGCCAGCAGCCCTGGCGGGAGATCTGAGACCCAGTACTTC.

The chain joins TRBV18 to TRBJ2-2, with a possible D match to TRBD1 (6 bases). The CDR3 has 15 residues. V was pared by 2 bases and J by 2 bases, with 9 bases between. Germline V lookup: CDR1 KGHSH, CDR2 LQKENI. CDR3 amino acids: CASSPWTANTGELFF. CDR3 bases: TGTGCCAGCTCACCATGGACAGCTAACACCGGGGAGCTGTTTTTT. Filled out from reference TRBV18 and TRBJ2-2, the complete variable domain reads NAGVMQNPRHLVRRRGQEARLRCSPMKGHSHVYWYRQLPEEGLKFMVYLQKENIIDESGMPKERFSAEFPKEGPSILRIQQVVRGDSAAYFCASSPWTANTGELFFGEGSRLTVL.

This chain links TRBV4-3 with TRBJ1-2, with a weak D call TRBD1 (5 bases). The length of the CDR3 is 15 residues. The germline V and J ends were trimmed by 0 bases and 4 bases, with 12 bases remaining between them. CDR1 LGHNA and CDR2 YSLEER come from the germline V gene. DNA for the CDR3: TGCGCCAGCAGCCAAGAGGAGGGCAGGGCCTATGGCTACACCTTC. Translated, it gives CASSQEEGRAYGYTF.

This clone has a handful of counts. V usage is TRBV27 and J usage is TRBJ2-7, with 8 bases identical to TRBD1. CDR1 is MNHEY and CDR2 is SMNVEV in the germline V gene (reference sequence). With 0 bases clipped from V and 3 bases from J, the junction kept 1 base outside the gene matches. The CDR3 is 14 residues long. The CDR3 coding sequence is TGTGCCAGCAGTTTATCCGGGACAGGCTACGAGCAGTACTTC. Amino acid sequence: CASSLSGTGYEQYF.